One and the same sample provided the 24 T cell receptor beta chains below, sequenced in a study of T cells in Graves' hyperthyroidism and ophthalmopathy. TCR beta CDR3 regions were amplified from RNA transcripts. During a first-round RT-PCR of the TCR CDR3, the HTBI primer set was used. One entry per CDR3 protein, called by TCRdb with MiXCR from the multiplex PCR reads. The sample lists roughly 380,000 distinct CDR3 sequences, approximately 15% seen once, with 9.5% to 12% in the top ten. The material sequenced was blood. These receptors came from a woman aged 55-69 years with Graves' hyperthyroidism.

This clonotype was counted a few times. This CDR3 is CASSAGTTLYNEQFF. Here the CDR3 DNA reads TGTGCCAGCAGCGCCGGGACTACACTCTACAATGAGCAGTTCTTC. The chain uses TRBV9 and TRBJ2-1; TRBD2 aligns across 7 bases. With V trimmed by 3 bases and J by 3 bases, 6 bases remained unmatched. This CDR3 comprises 15 residues. Germline V gene lookup returns CDR1 SGDLS and CDR2 YYNGEE.

The table lists this clonotype with many counts. The chain carries TRBV7-8 and TRBJ2-3; a possible D gene is TRBD2 (6 bases). The CDR3 covers 16 residues. V dropped 1 base and J dropped 2 bases, with 13 bases sitting between them. Germline V lookup: CDR1 SGHVS, CDR2 FQNEAQ. CDR3 nucleotides: TGTGCCAGCAGCTTAGATCGACTAGGGGACACAGATACGCAGTATTTT. Protein: CASSLDRLGDTDTQYF.

This clonotype has a count of ten or more. The genes are TRBV24-1 and TRBJ2-1, with D perhaps matching TRBD2 (6 bases). This CDR3 is 16 amino acids long. Germline V gene sequence: CDR1 KGHDR, CDR2 SFDVKD. Between the trimmed V and J ends, which lost 0 bases and 2 bases, there was a span of 10 bases. The CDR3 protein is CATSDLAGNTYNEQFF. As DNA, the CDR3 is TGTGCCACCAGTGATTTGGCGGGAAACACCTACAATGAGCAGTTCTTC.

At least ten counts were recorded for this clonotype. The V gene is TRBV3-1, the J gene TRBJ1-2; possible D gene TRBD1, 5 bases. The CDR3 is 14 residues long. Per the germline V gene, CDR1 is LGHDT and CDR2 is YNNKEL (reference sequence). V lost 1 base, J lost 4 bases, and 10 bases lay in between. The CDR3 sequence: CASSQAGTGYGYTF. As DNA, the CDR3 is TGTGCCAGCAGCCAAGCAGGGACGGGCTATGGCTACACCTTC.

This clonotype was recorded many times. The CDR3 protein is CASSLASGGTDTQYF. CDR3 bases: TGTGCCAGCAGCTTAGCATCCGGTGGAACAGATACGCAGTATTTT. The chain has TRBV11-3 and TRBJ2-3; no clear D gene. The length of the CDR3 is 15 residues. Per the germline V gene, CDR1 is SGHNT and CDR2 is YENEEA. V gave up 1 base and J gave up 3 bases, with 11 bases separating them.

This clonotype appeared many times. This chain uses TRBV7-9 with TRBJ2-5; TRBD2 aligns across 14 bases. Germline assignment: CDR1 SEHNR and CDR2 FQNEAQ (reference sequence). V dropped 5 bases and J dropped 6; count of bases not matched to a gene: 11. The CDR3 has 17 residues. The CDR3 spells CASSPGLAGVLPKTQYF. The CDR3 nucleotides read TGTGCCAGCAGCCCGGGACTAGCGGGAGTGTTACCCAAGACCCAGTACTTC.

The sample holds many counts of this clonotype. The CDR3 DNA follows: TGCAGTGCTAGAGATGCTCAGGGGGCGAAAGAGACCCAGTACTTC. It codes for CSARDAQGAKETQYF. The V and J genes are TRBV20-1 and TRBJ2-5; the match to TRBD1 covers 8 bases. Germline V gene lookup returns CDR1 DFQATT and CDR2 SNEGSKA (reference sequence). The CDR3 has 15 residues. The V gene end was trimmed by 0 bases and the J gene end by 3 bases; junction bases not matched to a gene: 6.

This clonotype was recorded a few times. The chain combines TRBV9 with TRBJ1-6, with 12 positions matching TRBD1. Germline V gene data show CDR1 as SGDLS and CDR2 as YYNGEE. The CDR3 has 17 amino acids. J gave up 8 bases and V 4 bases, and 10 bases lay outside the gene matches. The CDR3 spells CASSSTGTGGKDSPLHF. The CDR3 DNA reads TGTGCCAGCAGCTCCACCGGGACAGGGGGCAAGGATTCACCCCTCCACTTT.

Concerning this clonotype: A much larger clone lies one base from this, so it may be a read error. The V call is TRBV2, the J call TRBJ1-2, with no clear D. The CDR3 has 13 amino acids. CDR1 and CDR2 from the germline V gene are SNHLY and FYNNEI. The ends were cut back, 6 bases at V and 2 bases at J, with 10 bases in the middle. CDR3: CASRRRGNYGYTF. The CDR3, as DNA: TGTGCCAGCAGACGACGGGGAAACTATGGCTACACCTTC.

The J gene is TRBJ2-1, the V gene TRBV30; TRBD2 matches 11 bases. The J segment lost 9 bases and the V segment lost 0 bases, leaving 16 bases of the junction unmatched. CDR1 GTSNPN and CDR2 SVGIG come from the germline V gene (reference sequence). CDR3 length equals 18 residues. DNA of the CDR3: TGTGCCTGGAGTGTACCCCGAGTAACTAGCGGGAGAAGGAGTGAGCAGTTCTTC. Its protein is CAWSVPRVTSGRRSEQFF.

Here the CDR3 DNA reads TGTGCCAGTTCCCCGGGACTCCCAGACACCGGGGAGCTGTTTTTT. Translating it yields CASSPGLPDTGELFF. The V call is TRBV6-4, the J call TRBJ2-2, with D possibly being TRBD2 (6 bases). Between the trimmed V and J ends, which lost 9 bases and 3 bases, there was a span of 17 bases. CDR1 is MRHNA and CDR2 is SNTAGT in the germline V gene. The CDR3 has 15 amino acids.

This clonotype was counted many times. This chain links TRBV9 with TRBJ2-3; no firm D call. The CDR3 consists of 14 residues. The V and J ends lost 2 bases and 1 base respectively, with 8 bases between them. The germline V gene encodes CDR1 SGDLS and CDR2 YYNGEE. The chain's CDR3 is CASSVSQGTDTQYF. The CDR3 DNA reads as TGTGCCAGCAGCGTTTCCCAAGGCACAGATACGCAGTATTTT.

This clonotype was observed at least ten times. The chain links TRBV27 to TRBJ1-5; TRBD1 is a possible D gene (5 bases). The CDR3 length is 15 residues. Germline CDR1 MNHEY, CDR2 SMNVEV (reference sequence). Deletions cut 3 bases from V and 3 bases from J, with 12 bases between. The chain's CDR3 is CASSFGDGHNQPQHF. In DNA, the CDR3 is TGTGCCAGCAGTTTTGGGGACGGACACAATCAGCCCCAGCATTTT.

The chain combines TRBV19 with TRBJ1-6; TRBD1 matches 8 bases. The V gene's germline CDR1 is LNHDA and CDR2 SQIVND (reference sequence). V lost 5 bases, J lost 8 bases, and 23 bases stayed unmatched. The CDR3 is 20 amino acids. The CDR3, as DNA: TGTGCCAGTAGTTACTCTCGACAGGGGCCTTCTTCTTCTGAGGATTCACCCCTCCACTTT. This sequence encodes CASSYSRQGPSSSEDSPLHF.

This clonotype was detected ten times or more. The rearrangement joins TRBV5-4 to TRBJ2-3, with 8 bases that match TRBD2. V lost 1 base, J lost 3 bases, and 1 base stayed unmatched. Germline CDR1 reads SGHNT; CDR2 reads YYREEE (reference sequence). CDR3 length equals 14 residues. The CDR3 loop reads CASSLREGTDTQYF. CDR3 bases: TGTGCCAGCAGCTTGCGGGAGGGAACAGATACGCAGTATTTT.

In its sample, this clonotype was seen many times. The chain couples TRBV18 to TRBJ2-2; 8 bases agree with TRBD1. This CDR3 has 16 amino acids. The germline V gene has CDR1 KGHSH and CDR2 LQKENI. Unmatched junction bases numbered 3, after V lost 2 bases and J lost 1 base. CDR3 sequence (DNA): TGTGCCAGCTCACCAATTGGACAGGGGAACACCGGGGAGCTGTTTTTT. Protein: CASSPIGQGNTGELFF.

The table lists this clonotype with many counts. The chain combines TRBV28 with TRBJ2-7; 7 nucleotides agree with TRBD2. The CDR3 is 15 amino acids. In germline, CDR1 is MDHEN, CDR2 SYDVKM. J was trimmed by 2 bases and V by 2 bases; bases with no gene match: 6. CDR3 DNA: TGTGCCAGCAGTTTAGGGGGGGTGCCGACCTACGAGCAGTACTTC. Translating it yields CASSLGGVPTYEQYF.

This clonotype was counted at least ten times. The chain employs TRBV7-2 and TRBJ1-4; D perhaps matches TRBD1 (5 bases). Germline V gene sequence: CDR1 SGHTA, CDR2 FQGNSA. The V and J ends lost 5 bases and 8 bases respectively, with 12 bases between them. CDR3 length: 13 residues. The CDR3 sequence is CASSARQTEKLFF. The CDR3 DNA follows: TGTGCCAGCAGCGCTCGACAGACCGAAAAACTGTTTTTT. Drawing the rest from reference TRBV7-2 and TRBJ1-4, the complete variable domain is GAGVSQSPSNKVTEKGKDVELRCDPISGHTALYWYRQSLGQGLEFLIYFQGNSAPDKSGLPSDRFSAERTGGSVSTLTIQRTQQEDSAVYLCASSARQTEKLFFGSGTQLSVL.

This clonotype was seen repeatedly, ten times or more. The chain joins TRBV20-1 to TRBJ2-5; 8 bases map to TRBD2. In germline, CDR1 is DFQATT, CDR2 SNEGSKA (reference sequence). The CDR3 length is 14 residues. V was clipped by 3 bases and J by 5 bases; unmatched bases: 8. The CDR3, as DNA: TGCAGTGCTAGTCCCTGGCGGGAGGCGGAGACCCAGTACTTC. Amino acid sequence: CSASPWREAETQYF.

This clonotype was observed a handful of times. The chain uses TRBV10-3 and TRBJ2-7; D might be TRBD1 or TRBD2, each matching 5 bases. There are 14 residues in the CDR3. V was cut by 5 bases and J by 0 bases, with 11 bases left in between. The germline V gene encodes CDR1 ENHRY and CDR2 SYGVKD. The CDR3 nucleotides are TGTGCCATCAGTACCGGGACGGCCTCCTACGAGCAGTACTTC. The encoded protein is CAISTGTASYEQYF.

This clonotype was seen many times. The chain joins TRBV7-9 to TRBJ2-1, with D perhaps TRBD2 (6 bases). The length of the CDR3 is 15 residues. Germline CDR1 is SEHNR and CDR2 is FQNEAQ (reference sequence). V shed 4 bases and J shed 0 bases, with 10 bases lying between them. DNA for the CDR3: TGTGCCAGCAGCTACCCCGGGAGCTCCTACAATGAGCAGTTCTTC. Translating gives CASSYPGSSYNEQFF.

This clonotype was counted ten times or more. The rearrangement uses TRBV6-1 and TRBJ2-3; D remains ambiguous. The CDR3 is made up of 14 amino acids. The V gene lost 5 bases and the J gene lost 0 bases, with 9 bases spanning the gap. CDR1 MNHNS and CDR2 SASEGT come from the germline V gene. The CDR3 coding sequence is TGTGCCAGCAGTAGACTGTCTAGCACAGATACGCAGTATTTT. Its translation is CASSRLSSTDTQYF.

In its sample, this clonotype was seen a few times. The chain carries TRBV19 and TRBJ2-7, with D tentatively TRBD1 (6 bases). Trimming took 5 bases from V and 2 from J, leaving 13 bases between them. CDR1 is LNHDA and CDR2 is SQIVND in the germline V gene (reference sequence). The CDR3 extends over 14 amino acids. CDR3 DNA sequence: TGTGCCAGTAGTGTACAGGGATTCCCCTACGAGCAGTACTTC. It encodes CASSVQGFPYEQYF.

This clonotype was seen many times. J is TRBJ2-7 and V is TRBV20-1; 8 nucleotides line up with TRBD1. The CDR3 sequence is 12 residues long. Germline trimming cut 3 bases from V and 4 bases from J; bases unmatched to any gene: 2. Germline CDR1 is DFQATT and CDR2 is SNEGSKA (reference sequence). CDR3 in amino acids: CSASRDRYEQYF. The CDR3 DNA reads as TGCAGTGCTAGCCGGGACAGGTACGAGCAGTACTTC.